This passage covers 5 T cell receptor beta chains from one sample sequenced in a study of cytomegalovirus exposure and HLA in healthy donors. It was with 60 Vbeta and 13 Jbeta primers that the PCR ran. Sequencing was performed with immunoSEQ multiplex PCR; in TCRdb, only in-frame clones are kept and a portion is missing. The sample includes over 150,000 clones, 77% of them seen just once. The specimen sequenced was PBMCs. The origin of the receptors is a man aged 25-45 years in good health and CMV-seropositive.

This clone was counted a few times. V usage is TRBV5-1 and J usage is TRBJ2-7, with 7 bases aligning to TRBD1. The V gene's germline CDR1 is SGHRS and CDR2 YFSETQ. This CDR3 spans 15 amino acids. V was pared by 3 bases and J by 2 bases, with 8 bases of the junction left unmatched. This chain's CDR3 is CASSSKQGYTYEQYF. Written as DNA, the CDR3 is TGCGCCAGCAGCTCAAAACAGGGGTACACCTACGAGCAGTACTTC.

The sample holds one count of this clone. This chain links TRBV7-3 with TRBJ2-1; D gene uncertain. The CDR3 runs 14 residues. Trimming pared 1 base from V and 3 bases from J, leaving 7 bases between. From germline, CDR1 is SGHTA and CDR2 FQGTGA. CDR3 coding DNA: TGTGCCAGCAGCTTAAACCCACTCTACAATGAGCAGTTCTTC. Its protein is CASSLNPLYNEQFF.

The J gene is TRBJ1-5, the V gene TRBV7-9; a possible D gene is TRBD1 (5 bases). Between the trimmed V and J ends, which lost 5 bases and 6 bases, there was a span of 20 bases. Per germline, CDR1 SEHNR and CDR2 FQNEAQ (reference sequence). The CDR3 is 16 residues long. CDR3 sequence reads: CASSAAGGSAGQPQHF. The CDR3 DNA follows: TGTGCCAGCAGCGCCGCGGGGGGAAGCGCAGGTCAGCCCCAGCATTTT.

This chain joins TRBV27 and TRBJ1-6, with TRBD1 as a possible D gene (6 bases). The germline V and J ends were trimmed by 2 bases and 0 bases, with 14 bases remaining between them. Per germline, CDR1 MNHEY and CDR2 SMNVEV (reference sequence). The CDR3 sequence is 18 residues long. This CDR3 reads CASSLDRSSSSYNSPLHF. Written as DNA, the CDR3 is TGTGCCAGCAGTTTAGACAGGTCTTCGAGCTCCTATAATTCACCCCTCCACTTT.

The chain carries TRBV7-6 and TRBJ2-2, with 9 bases matching TRBD2. In germline, CDR1 is SGHVS, CDR2 FNYEAQ. This CDR3 is 16 amino acids long. V shed 5 bases and J 3 bases; nucleotides not matched to a gene: 7. The CDR3, as DNA: TGTGCCAGCAGCCTTAGCGGGGGTGATGACACCGGGGAGCTGTTTTTT. It yields the protein CASSLSGGDDTGELFF.